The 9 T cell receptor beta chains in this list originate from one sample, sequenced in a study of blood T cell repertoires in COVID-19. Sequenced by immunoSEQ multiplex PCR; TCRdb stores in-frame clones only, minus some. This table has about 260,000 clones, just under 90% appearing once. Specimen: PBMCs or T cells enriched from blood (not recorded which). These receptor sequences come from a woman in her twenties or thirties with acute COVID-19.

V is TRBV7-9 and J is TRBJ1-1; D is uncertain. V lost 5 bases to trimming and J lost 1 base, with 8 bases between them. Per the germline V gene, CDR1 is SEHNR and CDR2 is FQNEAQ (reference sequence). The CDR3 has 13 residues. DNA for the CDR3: TGTGCCAGCAGCACAAGTGAGAACACTGAAGCTTTCTTT. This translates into CASSTSENTEAFF.

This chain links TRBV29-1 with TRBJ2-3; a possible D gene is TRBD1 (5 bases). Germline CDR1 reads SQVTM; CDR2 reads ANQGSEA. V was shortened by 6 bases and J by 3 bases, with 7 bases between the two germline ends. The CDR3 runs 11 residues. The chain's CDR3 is CSVAGTDTQYF. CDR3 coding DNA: TGCAGCGTAGCAGGGACAGATACGCAGTATTTT.

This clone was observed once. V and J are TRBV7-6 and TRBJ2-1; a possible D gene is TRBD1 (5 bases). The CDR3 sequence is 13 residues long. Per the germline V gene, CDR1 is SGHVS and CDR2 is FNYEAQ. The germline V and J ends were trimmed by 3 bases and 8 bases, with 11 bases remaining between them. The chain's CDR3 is CASSLALGHEQFF. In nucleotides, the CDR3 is TGTGCCAGCAGCTTGGCCCTGGGGCATGAGCAGTTCTTC. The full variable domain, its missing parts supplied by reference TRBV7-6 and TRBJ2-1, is GAGVSQSPRYKVTKRGQDVALRCDPISGHVSLYWYRQALGQGPEFLTYFNYEAQQDKSGLPNDRFSAERPEGSISTLTIQRTEQRDSAMYRCASSLALGHEQFFGPGTRLTVL.

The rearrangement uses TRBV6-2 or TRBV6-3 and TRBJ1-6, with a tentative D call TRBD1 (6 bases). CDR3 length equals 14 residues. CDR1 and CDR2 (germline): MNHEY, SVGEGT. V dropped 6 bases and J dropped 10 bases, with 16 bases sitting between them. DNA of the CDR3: TGTGCCAGCAGCCCACAGGGCGCACAATCACCCCTCCACTTT. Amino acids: CASSPQGAQSPLHF.

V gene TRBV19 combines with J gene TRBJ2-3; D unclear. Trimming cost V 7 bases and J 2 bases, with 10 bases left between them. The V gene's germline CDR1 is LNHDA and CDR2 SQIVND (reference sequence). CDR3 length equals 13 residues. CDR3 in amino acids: CASKPSPTDTQYF. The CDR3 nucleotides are TGTGCCAGTAAGCCCTCACCCACAGATACGCAGTATTTT.

The CDR3 DNA sequence: TGTGCCAGCAGCTTAAGGACAGGGGGCTTAGAGGATTCACCCCTCCACTTT. Protein sequence: CASSLRTGGLEDSPLHF. The gene calls are TRBV14 and TRBJ1-6, with TRBD1 matching over 11 bases. The trim removed 5 bases at V and 8 bases at J, leaving 11 bases unmatched. The CDR3 length is 17 residues. CDR1 and CDR2 from the germline V gene are SGHDN and FVKESK.

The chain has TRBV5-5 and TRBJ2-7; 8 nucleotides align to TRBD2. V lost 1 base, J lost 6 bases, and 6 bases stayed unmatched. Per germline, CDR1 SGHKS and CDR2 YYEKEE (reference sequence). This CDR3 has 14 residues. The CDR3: CASSLRAGRAEQYF. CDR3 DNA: TGTGCCAGCAGCTTGAGGGCCGGGAGGGCCGAGCAGTACTTC.

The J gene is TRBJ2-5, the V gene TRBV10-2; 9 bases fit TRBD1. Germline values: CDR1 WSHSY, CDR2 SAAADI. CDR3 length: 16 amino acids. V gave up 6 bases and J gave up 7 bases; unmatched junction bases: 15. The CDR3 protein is CASRGEDRGALLTQYF. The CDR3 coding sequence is TGCGCCAGCAGGGGGGAAGACAGGGGGGCCCTTTTGACCCAGTACTTC.

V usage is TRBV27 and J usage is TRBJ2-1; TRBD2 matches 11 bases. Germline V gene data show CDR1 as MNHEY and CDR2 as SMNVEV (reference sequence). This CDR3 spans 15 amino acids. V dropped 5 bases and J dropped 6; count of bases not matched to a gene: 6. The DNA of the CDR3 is TGTGCCAGCAGTCCGGGACTAGCGGTACTCAATGAGCAGTTCTTC. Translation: CASSPGLAVLNEQFF.